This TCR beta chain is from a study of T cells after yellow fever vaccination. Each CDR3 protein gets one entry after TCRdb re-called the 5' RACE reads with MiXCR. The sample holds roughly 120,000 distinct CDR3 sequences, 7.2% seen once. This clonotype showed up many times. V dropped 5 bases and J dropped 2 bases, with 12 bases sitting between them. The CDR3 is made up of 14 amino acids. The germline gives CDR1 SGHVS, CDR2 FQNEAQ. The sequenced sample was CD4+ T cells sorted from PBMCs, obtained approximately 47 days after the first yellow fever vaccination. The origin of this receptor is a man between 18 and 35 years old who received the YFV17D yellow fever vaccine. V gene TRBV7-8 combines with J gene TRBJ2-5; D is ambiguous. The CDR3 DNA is TGTGCCAGCAGCACAAGGACGGCACAAGAGACCCAGTACTTC. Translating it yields CASSTRTAQETQYF. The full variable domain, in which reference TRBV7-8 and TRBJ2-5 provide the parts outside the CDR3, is GAGVSQSPRYKVAKRGQDVALRCDPISGHVSLFWYQQALGQGPEFLTYFQNEAQLDKSGLPSDRFFAERPEGSVSTLKIQRTQQEDSAVYLCASSTRTAQETQYFGPGTRLLVL.